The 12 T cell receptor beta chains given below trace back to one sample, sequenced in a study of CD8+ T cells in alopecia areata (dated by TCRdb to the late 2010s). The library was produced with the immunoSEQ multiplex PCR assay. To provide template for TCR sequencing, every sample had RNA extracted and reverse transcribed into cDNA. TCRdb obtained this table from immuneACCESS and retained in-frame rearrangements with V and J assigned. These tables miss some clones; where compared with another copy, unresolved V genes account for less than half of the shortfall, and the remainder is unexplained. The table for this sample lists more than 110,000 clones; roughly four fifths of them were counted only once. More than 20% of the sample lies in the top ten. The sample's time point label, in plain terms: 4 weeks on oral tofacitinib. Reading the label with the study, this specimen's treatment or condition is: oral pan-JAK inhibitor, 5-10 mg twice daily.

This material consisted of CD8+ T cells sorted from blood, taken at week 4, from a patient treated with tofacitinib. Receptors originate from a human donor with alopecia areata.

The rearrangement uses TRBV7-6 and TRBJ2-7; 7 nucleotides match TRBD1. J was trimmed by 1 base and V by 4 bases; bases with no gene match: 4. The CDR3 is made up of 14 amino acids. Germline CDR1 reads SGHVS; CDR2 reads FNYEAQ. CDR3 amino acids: CASSSGTDSYEQYF. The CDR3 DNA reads TGTGCCAGCAGCTCGGGGACAGATTCCTACGAGCAGTACTTC.

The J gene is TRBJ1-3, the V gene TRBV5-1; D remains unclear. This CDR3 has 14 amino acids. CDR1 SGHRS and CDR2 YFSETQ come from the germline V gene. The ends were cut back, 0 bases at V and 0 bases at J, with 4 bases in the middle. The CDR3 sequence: CASSLALSGNTIYF. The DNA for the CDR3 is TGCGCCAGCAGCTTGGCGCTCTCTGGAAACACCATATATTTT.

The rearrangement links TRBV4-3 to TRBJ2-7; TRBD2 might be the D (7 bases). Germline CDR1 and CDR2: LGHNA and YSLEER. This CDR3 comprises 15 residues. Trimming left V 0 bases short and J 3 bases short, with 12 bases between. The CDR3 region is CASSQDQRGGYEQYF. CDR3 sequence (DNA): TGCGCCAGCAGCCAAGATCAGAGGGGGGGCTACGAGCAGTACTTC.

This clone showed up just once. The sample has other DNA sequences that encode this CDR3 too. CDR3 amino acids: CASSYETGEETQYF. DNA of the CDR3: TGTGCCAGCAGCTATGAGACAGGGGAAGAGACCCAGTACTTC. This chain connects TRBV5-6 to TRBJ2-5; 8 bases are a match to TRBD1. The CDR3 sequence is 14 residues long. Germline trimming cut 3 bases from V and 3 bases from J; bases unmatched to any gene: 4. Germline CDR1 reads SGHDT; CDR2 reads YYEEEE.

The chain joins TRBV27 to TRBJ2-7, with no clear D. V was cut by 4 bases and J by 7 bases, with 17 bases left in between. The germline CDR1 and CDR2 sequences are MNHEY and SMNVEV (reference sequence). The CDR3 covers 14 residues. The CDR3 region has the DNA TGTGCCAGCAGTTATTTCGGGCCCCCCGAAGAGCAGTACTTC. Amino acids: CASSYFGPPEEQYF.

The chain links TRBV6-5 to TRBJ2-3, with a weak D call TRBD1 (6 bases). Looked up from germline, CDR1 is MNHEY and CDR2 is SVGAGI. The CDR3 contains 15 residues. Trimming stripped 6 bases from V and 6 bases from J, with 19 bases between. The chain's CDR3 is CASSAIQGHGDTQYF. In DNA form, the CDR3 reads TGTGCCAGCAGCGCGATTCAGGGGCACGGGGATACGCAGTATTTT.

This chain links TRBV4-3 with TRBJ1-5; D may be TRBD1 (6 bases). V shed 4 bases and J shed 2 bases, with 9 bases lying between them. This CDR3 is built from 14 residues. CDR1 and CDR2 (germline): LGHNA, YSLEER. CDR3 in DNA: TGCGCCAGCAGCCGGGGGCCCGGCAATCAGCCCCAGCATTTT. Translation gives CASSRGPGNQPQHF.

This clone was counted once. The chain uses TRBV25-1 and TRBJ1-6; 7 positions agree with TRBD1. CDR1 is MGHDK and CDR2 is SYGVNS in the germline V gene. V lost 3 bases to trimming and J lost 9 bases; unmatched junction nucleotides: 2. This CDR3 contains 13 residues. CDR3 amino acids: CASSDRGFSPLHF. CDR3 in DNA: TGTGCCAGCAGTGACAGGGGGTTTTCACCCCTCCACTTT.

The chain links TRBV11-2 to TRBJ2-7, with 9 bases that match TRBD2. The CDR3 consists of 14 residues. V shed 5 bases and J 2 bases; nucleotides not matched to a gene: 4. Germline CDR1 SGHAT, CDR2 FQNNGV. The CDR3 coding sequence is TGTGCCAGCAGCGTCGGCGGGGGGGCCTACGAGCAGTACTTC. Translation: CASSVGGGAYEQYF.

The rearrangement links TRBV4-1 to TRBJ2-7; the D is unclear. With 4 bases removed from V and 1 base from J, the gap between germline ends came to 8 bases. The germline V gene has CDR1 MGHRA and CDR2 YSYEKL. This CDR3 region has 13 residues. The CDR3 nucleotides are TGCGCCAGCAGCCCAGGACCTTCCTACGAGCAGTACTTC. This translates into CASSPGPSYEQYF.

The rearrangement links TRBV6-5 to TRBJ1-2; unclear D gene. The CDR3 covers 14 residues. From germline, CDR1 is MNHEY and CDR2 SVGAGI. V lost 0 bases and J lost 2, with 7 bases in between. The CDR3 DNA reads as TGTGCCAGCAGTTACTCGACTTACAACTATGGCTACACCTTC. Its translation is CASSYSTYNYGYTF.

The CDR3 DNA sequence: TGTGCCAGCAGCTTAGGTACCGGGGCGGCAGATACGCAGTATTTT. Residues: CASSLGTGAADTQYF. The chain couples TRBV7-9 to TRBJ2-3; D tentatively fits TRBD1 or TRBD2 (5 bases each). The germline V and J ends were trimmed by 1 base and 4 bases, with 12 bases remaining between them. CDR1 and CDR2 (germline): SEHNR, FQNEAQ (reference sequence). The CDR3 consists of 15 residues.